This T cell receptor beta chain was captured by sequencing in a study of identical twins. TCRdb ran MiXCR on the 5' RACE reads and lists one entry per CDR3 protein. Altogether hundreds of thousands of distinct CDR3 sequences are present, around 21% being singletons, with the ten largest covering roughly 4%. The V end was cut by 6 bases, the J end by 1 base, with 10 bases between. Germline lookup yields CDR1 SGHRS and CDR2 YFSETQ. The CDR3 sequence is 13 residues long. This clonotype showed up just a few times. These data are also associated with another study on T cells expressing NK-cell markers.

The chain joins TRBV5-1 to TRBJ1-1; tentatively, D is TRBD1 (5 bases). Specimen: PBMCs. The receptor was derived from a woman under 30 in good health. The chain's CDR3 is CASTIQGNTEAFF. The CDR3 DNA is TGCGCCAGCACCATCCAGGGGAACACTGAAGCTTTCTTT.